This T cell receptor beta chain was observed in a study of early T cells in non-severe SARS-CoV-2 infection. Study-level background: Sequencing input comprised bulk RNA from unsorted whole blood; chain pairing was not available. Study-level points and caveats: Matching with VDJdb favored anti-spike CD8 responses (missing private and CD4 specificities).

Attached unique molecular identifiers marked individual cDNA molecules. TCRdb re-analysed the 5' RACE reads in MiXCR, keeping a single row per CDR3 protein. The table shows tens of thousands of distinct CDR3 sequences, with roughly a tenth occurring only once. V was pared by 1 base and J by 2 bases, with 12 bases between. The germline V gene has CDR1 SGHTA and CDR2 FQGTGA. The CDR3 contains 15 residues. On this clonotype: Its specificity is not known.

This material consisted of whole blood, taken at baseline. The gene calls are TRBV7-3 and TRBJ2-7; a possible D gene is TRBD2 (6 bases). The sequence came from an adult who was a healthcare worker with PCR-confirmed SARS-CoV-2 infection or an uninfected control (not recorded which). CDR3 in amino acids: CASSLIAGRTYEQYF. In DNA form, the CDR3 reads TGTGCCAGCAGCTTAATTGCGGGGCGTACCTACGAGCAGTACTTC.